The entry that follows covers one T cell receptor beta chain sequence. Antigen specificity is unknown. The CDR3 has 15 amino acids. V lost 4 bases, J lost 6 bases, and 18 bases lay in between. The germline V gene encodes CDR1 SGHDN and CDR2 FVKESK. These data belong to a study of cytomegalovirus exposure and HLA in healthy donors. Study conclusions and caveats: Specific recognition of CMV antigens was confirmed in vitro for a few chains (all CMV-associated).

The repertoire was sequenced with immunoSEQ multiplex PCR; TCRdb's copy has only in-frame clones and lacks some. The sample has over 60,000 clones; 96% are singletons. The rearrangement uses TRBV14 and TRBJ2-5; weak D call: TRBD1 (8 bases). The clonotype comes from a young woman in good health and CMV-seropositive. The sequenced sample was PBMCs. The CDR3 spells CASSPDRAGEKTQYF. DNA for the CDR3: TGTGCCAGCAGCCCGGACAGGGCGGGGGAAAAGACCCAGTACTTC. Full variable domain (missing parts from reference TRBV14 and TRBJ2-5): EAGVTQFPSHSVIEKGQTVTLRCDPISGHDNLYWYRRVMGKEIKFLLHFVKESKQDESGMPNNRFLAERTGGTYSTLKVQPAELEDSGVYFCASSPDRAGEKTQYFGPGTRLLVL.